These 4 T cell receptor beta chains originate from one sample sequenced in a study of T cell repertoires in cytomegalovirus infection. MiXCR, run by TCRdb on the reads, gives a single entry per CDR3 protein. This table holds roughly 350,000 distinct CDR3 sequences, about 32% found once. Their antigens are not known. The sample was cultured PBMCs, taken from culture after CMV antigen stimulation. The receptors stem from a human donor in good health (CMV status not recorded). Some clones in this sample may be carry-over from other donors' samples.

To note about this clonotype: This may be a read error, as it is one base from a much larger clone. The chain combines TRBV7-2 with TRBJ2-3; D unclear. Germline V gene data show CDR1 as SGHTA and CDR2 as FQGNSA. The CDR3 consists of 11 residues. Trimming shortened V by 5 bases and J by 8 bases, and 8 bases separated the two germline ends. The CDR3 region is CASSPRVTQYF. CDR3 coding DNA: TGTGCCAGCAGCCCCCGGGTTACGCAGTATTTT.

This clonotype turned up a few times. This sequence joins TRBV7-8 and TRBJ2-1; D ambiguous. V shed 2 bases and J shed 6 bases, with 11 bases lying between them. CDR3 size: 14 residues. The germline gives CDR1 SGHVS, CDR2 FQNEAQ. CDR3 residues: CASSLRRLGNEQFF. CDR3 bases: TGTGCCAGCAGCTTACGGCGATTGGGCAATGAGCAGTTCTTC.

As DNA, the CDR3 is TGTGCCAGCACGACAGGGCTCAGAGGCTACACCTTC. This translates into CASTTGLRGYTF. The chain links TRBV7-8 to TRBJ1-2; TRBD1 matches 7 bases. The CDR3 loop spans 12 amino acids. With 7 bases clipped from V and 8 bases from J, the junction kept 7 bases outside the gene matches. Germline V gives CDR1 SGHVS, CDR2 FQNEAQ.

In this sample, this clonotype turned up a few times. The CDR3: CASSRIAGTGRFSGANVLTF. CDR3 in DNA: TGTGCCAGCAGCCGAATCGCCGGGACAGGACGGTTCTCTGGGGCCAACGTCCTGACTTTC. V usage is TRBV4-2 and J usage is TRBJ2-6; 8 bases are shared with TRBD1. Unmatched junction bases numbered 14, after V lost 4 bases and J lost 0 bases. Germline assignment: CDR1 LGHNA and CDR2 YNFKEQ. The length of the CDR3 is 20 residues.